The rows below give T cell receptor beta chains drawn from one sample of a study of blood T cell repertoires in COVID-19. Profiled with immunoSEQ multiplex PCR; TCRdb holds only in-frame clones, not every one. Of roughly 250,000 clones detected, around 89% appear once; the ten largest clones hold roughly 10%. Sequencing was done on a sample of PBMCs or T cells enriched from blood (not recorded which). The receptors come from a man in his forties who had recovered from COVID-19. CDR3s include the opening cysteine and the closing phenylalanine or tryptophan. Each record gives: D gene, J gene, V gene, clone size, CDR3 DNA, CDR3 protein. A D gene is named only where the DNA matches it firmly. Not every row has a clone size; where given, it reads once, few, many or a size class.

NA TRBJ1-1 TRBV6-5 NA TGTGCCAGCAGGCCAATATACATGAACACTGAAGCTTTCTTT CASRPIYMNTEAFF
TRBD1 TRBJ1-5 TRBV29-1 NA TGCAGCATCTGTACTGGGACAGGGAATCAGCCCCAGCATTTT CSICTGTGNQPQHF
TRBD2 TRBJ2-5 TRBV5-4 NA TGTGCCAGCAGCCCAAGCGGGACCGAGACCCAGTACTTC CASSPSGTETQYF
NA TRBJ1-2 TRBV28 NA TGTGCCAGCAGACAGGGTCTCAACTATGGCTACACCTTC CASRQGLNYGYTF
NA TRBJ1-2 TRBV12-3/TRBV12-4 NA TGTGCCAGCAGTAACCGGCAGGATGGCTACACCTTC CASSNRQDGYTF
TRBD1 TRBJ2-7 TRBV29-1 NA TGCAGCGTGAGGGGTGGGACAGCCTACGAGCAGTACTTC CSVRGGTAYEQYF
TRBD1 TRBJ2-7 TRBV19 NA TGTGCCAGTAGTATTGGGACAGGGTCCTACGAGCAGTACTTC CASSIGTGSYEQYF
TRBD2 TRBJ2-1 TRBV5-4 once TGTGCCAGCAGCTTGGATCTAGCGGAGTCTTACAATGAGCAGTTCTTC CASSLDLAESYNEQFF
TRBD1 TRBJ2-7 TRBV10-3 NA TGTGCCATCAGTGTGGGACAGGCCTACGAGCAGTACTTC CAISVGQAYEQYF
NA TRBJ1-1 TRBV12-3/TRBV12-4 few TGTGCCAGCATAGGTGGGGCGCGTACTGAAGCTTTCTTT CASIGGARTEAFF
TRBD2 TRBJ2-7 TRBV25-1 NA TGTGCCAGCAGTGAACTAGCGGGCCTCTCCTACGAGCAGTACTTC CASSELAGLSYEQYF
TRBD1 TRBJ2-4 TRBV5-6 NA TGTGCCAGCAGCTTGTTCACAGGGGTAAACATTCAGTACTTC CASSLFTGVNIQYF
NA TRBJ1-6 TRBV30 NA TGTGCCTGCCATAGCTCCTATAATTCACCCCTCCACTTT CACHSSYNSPLHF
NA TRBJ2-7 TRBV14 NA TGTGCCAGCAGCCTCAGCTCCTACGAGCAGTACTTC CASSLSSYEQYF
NA TRBJ1-1 TRBV9 NA TGTGCCAGCAGCGTAGACGGGGTTGCTGAAGCTTTCTTT CASSVDGVAEAFF
NA TRBJ2-2 TRBV7-9 once TGTGCCAGCGCCTCGGGGGTCGTCACCGGGGAGCTGTTTTTT CASASGVVTGELFF
TRBD2 TRBJ2-5 TRBV18 NA TGTGCCAGCTCACCACCGTGGACTAGCGGGGAGAACTTCCAAGAGACCCAGTACTTC CASSPPWTSGENFQETQYF
NA TRBJ1-1 TRBV7-9 NA TGTGCCAGCAGCTTACCCACCGGGGCGGGGACGAACACTGAAGCTTTCTTT CASSLPTGAGTNTEAFF
TRBD1 TRBJ1-2 TRBV5-6 NA TGTGCCAGCAACCGAAGGAGGGCAGGGGGCTCCTTCAACTATGGCTACACCTTC CASNRRRAGGSFNYGYTF
NA TRBJ2-4 TRBV28 once TGTGCCAGCAGTTTTCCAGGGGCTGGGAACATTCAGTACTTC CASSFPGAGNIQYF
NA TRBJ2-7 TRBV18 NA TGTGCCAGCTCATTAGCCGGGAGCACCTACGAGCAGTACTTC CASSLAGSTYEQYF
TRBD1 TRBJ2-2 TRBV4-1 few TGCGCCAGCAGGAGGGGGCCGGGTACCGGGGAGCTGTTTTTT CASRRGPGTGELFF
NA TRBJ1-2 TRBV2 NA TGTGCCAGCAGTGAAGGAGCTGACTATGGCTACACCTTC CASSEGADYGYTF
TRBD1 TRBJ1-6 TRBV3-1/TRBV3-2 few TGTGCCAGCAGCCCCCTGGGACAGAGCTCCTATAATTCACCCCTCCACTTT CASSPLGQSSYNSPLHF
NA TRBJ1-5 TRBV5-1 NA TGCGCCAGCCGGGGTGACAGCAATCAGCCCCAGCATTTT CASRGDSNQPQHF
NA TRBJ1-2 TRBV20-1 NA TGCAGTGCTACCCTACCGGATGGCTACACCTTC CSATLPDGYTF
NA TRBJ1-1 TRBV19 NA TGTGCCAGTAGTATCCAAGGACAAGGAAACACTGAAGCTTTCTTT CASSIQGQGNTEAFF
NA TRBJ1-1 TRBV5-6 once TGTGCCAGCAGCTTGGAAAGGCCGGCGAGGACTGAAGCTTTCTTT CASSLERPARTEAFF
TRBD1 TRBJ1-2 TRBV12-3/TRBV12-4 NA TGTGCCAGCATCCTACAGGGGAACTATGGCTACACCTTC CASILQGNYGYTF
NA TRBJ1-6 TRBV28 few TGTGCCAGCAGTCGGACAGCAAGCTCCTATAATTCACCCCTCCACTTT CASSRTASSYNSPLHF
TRBD1 TRBJ1-1 TRBV19 NA TGTGCCAGTAGTCCCAGGGGGCGAGGGAACACTGAAGCTTTCTTT CASSPRGRGNTEAFF
NA TRBJ1-2 TRBV19 NA TGTGCCAGTAGTCAAGGGGATTATGGCTACACCTTC CASSQGDYGYTF
TRBD1 TRBJ1-3 TRBV18 NA TGTGCCAGCTCACTTACTCCGGGACAGGCAGTCGGAAACACCATATATTTT CASSLTPGQAVGNTIYF
TRBD1 TRBJ1-5 TRBV7-2 NA TGTGCCAGCAGCCTCGGACAGGTTAATCAGCCCCAGCATTTT CASSLGQVNQPQHF
TRBD1 TRBJ1-6 TRBV5-1 once TGCGCCAGCAGCTTGACAGGGGGTGACTCCTATAATTCACCCCTCCACTTT CASSLTGGDSYNSPLHF
NA TRBJ1-3 TRBV5-1 NA TGCGCCAGCAGCTTGGTGACAGGTGGAAACACCATATATTTT CASSLVTGGNTIYF
TRBD1 TRBJ1-1 TRBV10-3 few TGTGCCATCAGTGACCGGGACAGGCCAAGTGGGACTGAAGCTTTCTTT CAISDRDRPSGTEAFF
TRBD1 TRBJ1-2 TRBV27 NA TGTGCCAGCAGTTTATCTTGGGACAGCCCCTATGGCTACACCTTC CASSLSWDSPYGYTF
NA TRBJ1-4 TRBV19 once TGTGCCAGTAGTATTTCCCGGGGTTCAGGTGAAAAACTGTTTTTT CASSISRGSGEKLFF
NA TRBJ2-1 TRBV11-3 NA TGTGCCAGCAGCTCCAGGGGACCTCAACCACTCCAATACAATGAGCAGTTCTTC CASSSRGPQPLQYNEQFF
NA TRBJ2-7 TRBV7-2 NA TGTGCCAGCAGCTTTGGCAGCGCCCTCTCCTACGAGCAGTACTTC CASSFGSALSYEQYF
NA TRBJ1-2 TRBV30 NA TGTGCCTGGAGAAGCGGGGGGAGTCATGGCTACACCTTC CAWRSGGSHGYTF
TRBD1 TRBJ2-7 TRBV7-2 NA TGTGCCAGCAGCATGCCGGGACAGGGGTTCCACGAGCAGTACTTC CASSMPGQGFHEQYF
NA TRBJ1-2 TRBV25-1 NA TGTGCCAGCACTCAGCAGGGCTATGGCTACACCTTC CASTQQGYGYTF
NA TRBJ2-3 TRBV12-3/TRBV12-4 NA TGTGCCAGCCGGAGGGGTGCAGATACGCAGTATTTT CASRRGADTQYF
NA TRBJ1-1 TRBV29-1 NA TGCAGCAGTATCCGGGTTGGGAACACTGAAGCTTTCTTT CSSIRVGNTEAFF
TRBD2 TRBJ2-1 TRBV5-1 NA TGCGCCAGCAGCCCACCGGGACTAGGGGGATACAATGAGCAGTTCTTC CASSPPGLGGYNEQFF
TRBD1 TRBJ1-5 TRBV7-3 once TGTGCCAGCAGCCCGACAGGGGATAGCAATCAGCCCCAGCATTTT CASSPTGDSNQPQHF
NA TRBJ1-4 TRBV7-2 NA TGTGCCAGCAGCCCAGTGGTCTTCAATGAAAAACTGTTTTTT CASSPVVFNEKLFF
TRBD2 TRBJ2-1 TRBV19 many TGTGCCAGTAGTTGGGACTACTACAATGAGCAGTTCTTC CASSWDYYNEQFF
NA TRBJ1-4 TRBV12-3/TRBV12-4 few TGTGCCAGCAGATGGGACATAAATGAAAAACTGTTTTTT CASRWDINEKLFF
NA TRBJ1-1 TRBV12-3/TRBV12-4 NA TGTGCCAGCAGCCCCTGGGGGGTGGAAGCTTTCTTT CASSPWGVEAFF
TRBD1 TRBJ1-2 TRBV30 many TGTGCCTGGAGTCCGGACAGGGGTATTTCCTTCTATGGCTACACCTTC CAWSPDRGISFYGYTF
NA TRBJ2-3 TRBV4-1 NA TGCGCCAGCAGCCAAGGGACTACCACAGATACGCAGTATTTT CASSQGTTTDTQYF
NA TRBJ2-7 TRBV20-1 NA TGCAGTGCCATAGACAGCTTCGAGCAGTACTTC CSAIDSFEQYF
TRBD1 TRBJ2-2 TRBV5-4 NA TGTGCCAGCAGCTTGCCCCGGGACAGGGGGTTGGTCGGGGAGCTGTTTTTT CASSLPRDRGLVGELFF
TRBD2 TRBJ2-3 TRBV19 NA TGTGCCAGTAGTATAAAGGGACTAGCGGGAGAAACAGATACGCAGTATTTT CASSIKGLAGETDTQYF
TRBD2 TRBJ2-3 TRBV27 NA TGTGCCAGCAGTTTGACGGTACTAGCGGGAGGCCAGGCCACAGATACGCAGTATTTT CASSLTVLAGGQATDTQYF
TRBD1 TRBJ1-1 TRBV18 NA TGTGCCAGCTCACCTGGGACAGGGGGTATCATGAACACTGAAGCTTTCTTT CASSPGTGGIMNTEAFF